Listed here is a single TCR beta chain. This sample was included in a study of patients and donors after allogeneic stem cell transplantation. TCRdb re-called the RT-PCR reads through MiXCR, storing one row per CDR3 protein. The sample has roughly 230,000 distinct CDR3 sequences; approximately 14% are singletons. The V and J ends lost 1 base and 0 bases respectively, with 10 bases between them. CDR3 length: 16 residues. The rearrangement links TRBV12-3 or TRBV12-4 to TRBJ1-5; D gene unclear. Sequences were obtained from blood, either unsorted or a sorted T cell fraction (not recorded which). This sequence was found in a human donor who was either an allogeneic HSCT recipient or a stem cell or donor lymphocyte infusion donor (not recorded which). It is not recorded whose cells these are; they may come from a transplant donor. Here the CDR3 DNA reads TGTGCCAGCAGTTTAGGGGCACCGAATAGCAATCAGCCCCAGCATTTT. Protein: CASSLGAPNSNQPQHF.